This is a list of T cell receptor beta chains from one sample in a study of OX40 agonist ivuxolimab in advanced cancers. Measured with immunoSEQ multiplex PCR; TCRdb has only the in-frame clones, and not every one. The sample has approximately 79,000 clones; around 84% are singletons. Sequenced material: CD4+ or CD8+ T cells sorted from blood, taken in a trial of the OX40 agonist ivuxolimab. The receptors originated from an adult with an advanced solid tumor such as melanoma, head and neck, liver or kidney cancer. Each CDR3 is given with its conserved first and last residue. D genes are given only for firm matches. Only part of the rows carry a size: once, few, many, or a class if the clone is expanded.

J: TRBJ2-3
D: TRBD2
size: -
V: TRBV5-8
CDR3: CASSLGLALRLGTDTQYF
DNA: TGTGCCAGCAGCTTGGGACTAGCGTTGAGGTTGGGCACAGATACGCAGTATTTT

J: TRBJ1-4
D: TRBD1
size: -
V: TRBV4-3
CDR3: CASSPGQGREKLFF
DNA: TGCGCCAGCAGCCCCGGACAGGGTCGGGAAAAACTGTTTTTT

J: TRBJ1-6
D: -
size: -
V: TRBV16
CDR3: CASSQGQSPLHF
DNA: TGTGCCAGCAGCCAAGGACAGTCACCCCTCCACTTT

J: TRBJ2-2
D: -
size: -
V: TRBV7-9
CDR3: CASSLVGELFF
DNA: TGTGCCAGCAGCTTAGTCGGGGAGCTGTTTTTT

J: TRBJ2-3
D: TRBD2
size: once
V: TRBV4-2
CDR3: CASSQGLAGGRTDTQYF
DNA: TGTGCCAGCAGCCAGGGCTTAGCGGGGGGGCGAACAGATACGCAGTATTTT

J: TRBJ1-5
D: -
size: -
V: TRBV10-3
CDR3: CASSEDWVNNQPQHF
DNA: TGTGCCAGCAGTGAAGATTGGGTGAACAATCAGCCCCAGCATTTT

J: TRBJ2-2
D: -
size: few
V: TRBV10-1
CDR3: CASIRHPNTGELFF
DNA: TGCGCCAGCATAAGACACCCGAACACCGGGGAGCTGTTTTTT

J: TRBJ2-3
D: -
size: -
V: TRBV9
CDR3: CASSVASRYGGGMDTQYF
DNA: TGTGCCAGCAGCGTAGCTTCACGGTACGGCGGAGGTATGGATACGCAGTATTTT

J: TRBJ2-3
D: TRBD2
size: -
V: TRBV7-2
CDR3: CASSFPPSGGASDTQYF
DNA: TGTGCCAGCAGCTTTCCCCCCAGCGGGGGGGCTTCCGATACGCAGTATTTT

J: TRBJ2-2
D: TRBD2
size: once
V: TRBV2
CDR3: CASSISGGTTGELFF
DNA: TGTGCCAGCAGCATTAGCGGGGGAACCACCGGGGAGCTGTTTTTT

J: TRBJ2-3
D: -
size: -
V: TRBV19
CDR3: CASSITTREADTQYF
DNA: TGTGCCAGTAGTATAACAACCCGGGAAGCAGATACGCAGTATTTT

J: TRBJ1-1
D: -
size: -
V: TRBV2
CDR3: CASSVDSRGLNKAFF
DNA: TGTGCCAGCAGTGTGGACAGCCGGGGTCTAAATAAAGCTTTCTTT

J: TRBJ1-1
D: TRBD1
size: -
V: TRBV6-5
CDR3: CASSYQGQTEAFF
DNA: TGTGCCAGCAGTTACCAGGGACAGACTGAAGCTTTCTTT

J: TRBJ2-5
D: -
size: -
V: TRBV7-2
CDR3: CASSPGPPETQYF
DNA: TGTGCCAGCAGCCCCGGCCCCCCAGAGACCCAGTACTTC

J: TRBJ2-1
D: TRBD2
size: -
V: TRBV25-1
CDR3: CASTDTSGEPNEQFF
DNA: TGTGCCAGCACGGACACTAGCGGGGAGCCCAATGAGCAGTTCTTC

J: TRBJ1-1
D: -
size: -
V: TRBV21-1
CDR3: CASSKLGDRGGSGTEAFF
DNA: TGTGCCAGCAGCAAACTGGGGGATCGGGGTGGGAGCGGCACTGAAGCTTTCTTT

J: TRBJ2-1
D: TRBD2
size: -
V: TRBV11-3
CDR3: CASSLNGGGTEQFF
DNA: TGTGCCAGCAGCTTAAACGGGGGGGGCACGGAGCAGTTCTTC

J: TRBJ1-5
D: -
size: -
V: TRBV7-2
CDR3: CASSSQENQPQHF
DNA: TGTGCCAGCAGCTCGCAGGAGAATCAGCCCCAGCATTTT

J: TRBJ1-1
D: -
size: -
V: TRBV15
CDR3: CATSRGGGGDREAFF
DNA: TGTGCCACCAGCAGAGGGGGAGGCGGGGACCGTGAAGCTTTCTTT

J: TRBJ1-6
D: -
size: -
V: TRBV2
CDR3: CASSEMKVGSPLHF
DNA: TGTGCCAGCAGTGAAATGAAAGTAGGTTCACCCCTCCACTTT

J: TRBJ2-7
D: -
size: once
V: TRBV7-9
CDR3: CASSLEEGARYEQYF
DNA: TGTGCCAGCAGCTTAGAGGAGGGGGCGAGGTACGAGCAGTACTTC

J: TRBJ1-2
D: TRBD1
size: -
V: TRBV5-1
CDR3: CASSPRQGAGYGYTF
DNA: TGCGCCAGCAGCCCAAGACAGGGGGCGGGCTATGGCTACACCTTC

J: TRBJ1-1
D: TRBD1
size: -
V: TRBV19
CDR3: CASSTSDRGYTTEAFF
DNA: TGTGCCAGTAGTACATCCGACAGGGGTTATACTACTGAAGCTTTCTTT

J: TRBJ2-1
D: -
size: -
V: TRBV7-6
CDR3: CASSRAYLDNEQFF
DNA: TGTGCCAGCAGCCGCGCGTACCTCGACAATGAGCAGTTCTTC

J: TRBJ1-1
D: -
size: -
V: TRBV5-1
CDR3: CASSNQGTYTEAFF
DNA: TGCGCCAGCAGCAACCAGGGGACCTACACTGAAGCTTTCTTT

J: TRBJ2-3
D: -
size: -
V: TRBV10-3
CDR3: CAISEGRATSTDTQYF
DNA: TGTGCCATCAGTGAGGGACGGGCAACTAGCACAGATACGCAGTATTTT

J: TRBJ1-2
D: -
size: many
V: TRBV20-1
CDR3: CSARYHGYTF
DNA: TGCAGTGCTAGATATCATGGCTACACCTTC

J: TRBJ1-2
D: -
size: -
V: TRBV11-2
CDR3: CATHRGDGYTF
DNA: TGTGCCACCCACCGCGGGGATGGCTACACCTTC

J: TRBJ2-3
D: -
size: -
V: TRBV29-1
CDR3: CSVLPTDTQYF
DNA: TGCAGCGTTCTGCCGACAGATACGCAGTATTTT

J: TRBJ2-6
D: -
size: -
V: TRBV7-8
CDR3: CASSLVRANVLTF
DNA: TGTGCCAGCAGCCTGGTGAGGGCCAACGTCCTGACTTTC

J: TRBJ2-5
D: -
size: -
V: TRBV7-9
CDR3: CASSLETVSKETQYF
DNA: TGTGCCAGCAGCTTGGAGACAGTTAGTAAAGAGACCCAGTACTTC

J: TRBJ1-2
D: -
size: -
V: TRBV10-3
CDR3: CAISDTVLGYGYTF
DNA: TGTGCCATCAGCGATACCGTACTTGGCTATGGCTACACCTTC

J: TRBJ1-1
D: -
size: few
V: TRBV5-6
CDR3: CASNLRVNTEAFF
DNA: TGTGCCAGCAACTTAAGAGTGAACACTGAAGCTTTCTTT

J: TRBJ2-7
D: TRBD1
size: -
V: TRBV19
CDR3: CASSAAGTASYEQYF
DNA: TGTGCCAGTAGTGCCGCCGGGACAGCCTCCTACGAGCAGTACTTC

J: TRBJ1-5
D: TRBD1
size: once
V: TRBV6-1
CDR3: CASSGSQGAGQPQHF
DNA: TGTGCCAGCAGTGGGTCACAGGGGGCAGGACAGCCCCAGCATTTT

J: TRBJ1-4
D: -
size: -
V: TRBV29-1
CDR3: CSVRNNGDELFF
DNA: TGCAGCGTCCGGAACAACGGGGACGAACTGTTTTTT

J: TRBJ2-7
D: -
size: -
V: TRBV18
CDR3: CASSPGQYEQYF
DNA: TGTGCCAGCTCACCAGGACAGTACGAGCAGTACTTC

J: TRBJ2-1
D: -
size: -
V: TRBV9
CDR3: CASSVGPSLGNEQFF
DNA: TGTGCCAGCAGCGTAGGGCCTTCACTCGGCAATGAGCAGTTCTTC

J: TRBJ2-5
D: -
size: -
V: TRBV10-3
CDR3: CAISDYGQGGRETQYF
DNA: TGTGCCATCAGTGACTACGGACAGGGCGGGAGGGAGACCCAGTACTTC

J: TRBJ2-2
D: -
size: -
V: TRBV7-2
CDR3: CASNPGTHLGELFF
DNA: TGTGCCAGCAACCCCGGGACCCACCTTGGGGAGCTGTTTTTT

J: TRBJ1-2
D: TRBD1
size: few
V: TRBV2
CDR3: CASSSRGSGGLYGYTF
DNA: TGTGCCAGCAGCTCTAGGGGGTCAGGGGGATTGTACGGCTACACCTTC

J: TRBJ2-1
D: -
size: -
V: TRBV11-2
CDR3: CASSLVFSVSYNEQFF
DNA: TGTGCCAGCAGCTTAGTGTTTTCGGTTTCCTACAATGAGCAGTTCTTC

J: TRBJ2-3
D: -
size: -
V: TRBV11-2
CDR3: CASSTTALGTDTQYF
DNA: TGTGCCAGCAGCACAACGGCTCTCGGAACAGATACGCAGTATTTT

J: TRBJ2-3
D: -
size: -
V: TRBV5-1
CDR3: CASSLAVGELTDTQYF
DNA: TGCGCCAGCAGCTTGGCGGTAGGGGAATTGACAGATACGCAGTATTTT

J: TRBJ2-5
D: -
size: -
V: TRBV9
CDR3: CASSVTGQETQYF
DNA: TGTGCCAGCAGCGTGACGGGCCAAGAGACCCAGTACTTC

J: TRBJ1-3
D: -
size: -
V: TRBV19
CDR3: CASSIRQGLGNTIYF
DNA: TGTGCCAGTAGTATACGCCAGGGACTTGGAAACACCATATATTTT

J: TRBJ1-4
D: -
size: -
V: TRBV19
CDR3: CATGGGSNEKLFF
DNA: TGTGCCACCGGAGGGGGATCTAATGAAAAACTGTTTTTT

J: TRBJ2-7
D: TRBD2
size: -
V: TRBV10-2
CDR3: CASNPGTSETYEQYF
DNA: TGCGCCAGCAACCCCGGGACTAGCGAGACCTACGAGCAGTACTTC

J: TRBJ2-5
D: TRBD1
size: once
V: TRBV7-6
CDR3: CASSRGQGQETQYF
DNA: TGTGCCAGCAGCAGAGGACAGGGTCAAGAGACCCAGTACTTC

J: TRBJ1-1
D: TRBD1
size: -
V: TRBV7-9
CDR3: CASSLETGGTEAFF
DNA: TGTGCCAGCAGCTTAGAGACAGGGGGCACTGAAGCTTTCTTT

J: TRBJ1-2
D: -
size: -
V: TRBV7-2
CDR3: CASSAKAGSGYTF
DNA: TGTGCCAGCAGCGCGAAAGCAGGGAGCGGCTACACCTTC

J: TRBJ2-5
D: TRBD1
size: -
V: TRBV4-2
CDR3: CASSQVPGQGREETQYF
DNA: TGTGCCAGCAGCCAAGTGCCGGGACAGGGCCGTGAGGAGACCCAGTACTTC

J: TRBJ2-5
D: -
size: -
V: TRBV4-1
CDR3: CASSHRRQQETQYF
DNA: TGCGCCAGCAGCCACCGGAGGCAGCAAGAGACCCAGTACTTC

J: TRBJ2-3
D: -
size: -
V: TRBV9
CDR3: CASSVGSLAGDTQYF
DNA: TGTGCCAGCAGCGTAGGTTCGTTAGCCGGAGATACGCAGTATTTT

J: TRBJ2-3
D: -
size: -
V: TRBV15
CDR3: CATSRDRPGDTQYF
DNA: TGTGCCACCAGCAGAGATAGACCAGGAGATACGCAGTATTTT